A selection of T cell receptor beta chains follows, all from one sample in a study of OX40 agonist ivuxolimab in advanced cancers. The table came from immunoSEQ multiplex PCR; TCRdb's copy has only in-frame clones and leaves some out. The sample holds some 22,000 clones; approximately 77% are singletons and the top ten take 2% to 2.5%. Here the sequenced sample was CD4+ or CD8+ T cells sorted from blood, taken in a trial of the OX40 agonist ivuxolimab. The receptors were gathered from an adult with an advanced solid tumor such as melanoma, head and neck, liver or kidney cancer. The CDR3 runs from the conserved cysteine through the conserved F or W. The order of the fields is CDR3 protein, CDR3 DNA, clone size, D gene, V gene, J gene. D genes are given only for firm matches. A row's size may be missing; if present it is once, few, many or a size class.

cdr3_aa: CASRVEAVPQETQYF
cdr3_nt: TGTGCCAGCCGGGTAGAAGCGGTACCCCAAGAGACCCAGTACTTC
clone_size: .
d_call: .
v_call: TRBV2
j_call: TRBJ2-5

cdr3_aa: CASSFSEEPSYEQYF
cdr3_nt: TGTGCCAGCAGCTTCTCCGAGGAGCCCTCCTACGAGCAGTACTTC
clone_size: .
d_call: .
v_call: TRBV5-4
j_call: TRBJ2-7

cdr3_aa: CASSLFQNTGELFF
cdr3_nt: TGTGCCAGCAGCTTATTCCAAAACACCGGGGAGCTGTTTTTT
clone_size: .
d_call: .
v_call: TRBV7-2
j_call: TRBJ2-2

cdr3_aa: CASSPTRGGGSKAQYF
cdr3_nt: TGTGCCAGCAGTCCGACCCGCGGGGGGGGGAGTAAGGCGCAGTATTTT
clone_size: once
d_call: TRBD2
v_call: TRBV7-2
j_call: TRBJ2-3

cdr3_aa: CASSVGTSGATDTQYF
cdr3_nt: TGCGCCAGCAGCGTCGGGACTAGCGGGGCCACAGATACGCAGTATTTT
clone_size: .
d_call: TRBD2
v_call: TRBV5-1
j_call: TRBJ2-3

cdr3_aa: CASINWGEPSEQYF
cdr3_nt: TGTGCCAGCATCAACTGGGGGGAACCGTCCGAGCAGTACTTC
clone_size: once
d_call: .
v_call: TRBV6-6
j_call: TRBJ2-7

cdr3_aa: CASSLDRDLQETQYF
cdr3_nt: TGCGCCAGCAGCTTGGACAGGGACCTACAAGAGACCCAGTACTTC
clone_size: .
d_call: .
v_call: TRBV5-1
j_call: TRBJ2-5

cdr3_aa: CASSLGGGRHTEAFF
cdr3_nt: TGTGCCAGCAGTTTAGGGGGGGGGCGTCACACTGAAGCTTTCTTT
clone_size: .
d_call: .
v_call: TRBV28
j_call: TRBJ1-1

cdr3_aa: CAWSVNWEKLFF
cdr3_nt: TGTGCCTGGAGTGTAAATTGGGAAAAACTGTTTTTT
clone_size: .
d_call: .
v_call: TRBV30
j_call: TRBJ1-4

cdr3_aa: CASSLSGDSYEQYF
cdr3_nt: TGTGCCAGCAGCTTAAGCGGGGATTCCTACGAGCAGTACTTC
clone_size: .
d_call: TRBD2
v_call: TRBV7-9
j_call: TRBJ2-7

cdr3_aa: CSGGDRQETQYF
cdr3_nt: TGCAGCGGGGGGGACAGGCAAGAGACCCAGTACTTC
clone_size: .
d_call: TRBD1
v_call: TRBV29-1
j_call: TRBJ2-5

cdr3_aa: CASRTGRLTGELFF
cdr3_nt: TGTGCCAGCAGAACCGGGAGACTAACCGGGGAGCTGTTTTTT
clone_size: .
d_call: .
v_call: TRBV4-2
j_call: TRBJ2-2

cdr3_aa: CASSPHVGGYNEQFF
cdr3_nt: TGTGCCAGCAGCCCCCACGTGGGGGGCTACAATGAGCAGTTCTTC
clone_size: .
d_call: .
v_call: TRBV14
j_call: TRBJ2-1

cdr3_aa: CASSSGGRGNTEAFF
cdr3_nt: TGTGCCAGCAGCTCCGGGGGGAGGGGAAACACTGAAGCTTTCTTT
clone_size: few
d_call: .
v_call: TRBV7-9
j_call: TRBJ1-1

cdr3_aa: CASSASRGGGGTGELFF
cdr3_nt: TGTGCCAGCAGCGCGTCCCGCGGAGGAGGCGGCACCGGGGAGCTGTTTTTT
clone_size: .
d_call: .
v_call: TRBV7-8
j_call: TRBJ2-2

cdr3_aa: CASSRKIDNEQFF
cdr3_nt: TGTGCCAGTAGTCGCAAGATAGACAATGAGCAGTTCTTC
clone_size: few
d_call: .
v_call: TRBV19
j_call: TRBJ2-1

cdr3_aa: CASSLGGGGELFF
cdr3_nt: TGTGCCAGCAGCTTAGGTGGAGGCGGGGAGCTGTTTTTT
clone_size: few
d_call: .
v_call: TRBV7-9
j_call: TRBJ2-2

cdr3_aa: CATSSLVRNEQFF
cdr3_nt: TGTGCCACCAGCAGTCTAGTTAGGAATGAGCAGTTCTTC
clone_size: .
d_call: .
v_call: TRBV15
j_call: TRBJ2-1

cdr3_aa: CASSTAWGWNTIYF
cdr3_nt: TGTGCCAGCAGCACCGCCTGGGGCTGGAACACCATATATTTT
clone_size: .
d_call: .
v_call: TRBV5-6
j_call: TRBJ1-3

cdr3_aa: CASSQEGFGELFF
cdr3_nt: TGTGCCAGCAGCCAAGAGGGGTTCGGGGAGCTGTTTTTT
clone_size: .
d_call: .
v_call: TRBV4-2
j_call: TRBJ2-2

cdr3_aa: CASSYSTQGRTPLHF
cdr3_nt: TGTGCCAGCAGTTACTCGACCCAGGGACGGACACCCCTCCACTTT
clone_size: .
d_call: .
v_call: TRBV6-5
j_call: TRBJ1-6

cdr3_aa: CASSLGRASGRVDLTDTQYF
cdr3_nt: TGTGCCAGCAGCTTAGGTAGGGCTAGCGGGAGGGTCGACCTCACAGATACGCAGTATTTT
clone_size: .
d_call: TRBD2
v_call: TRBV5-4
j_call: TRBJ2-3

cdr3_aa: CASSQDKASGNTIYF
cdr3_nt: TGCGCCAGCAGCCAAGATAAAGCCTCTGGAAACACCATATATTTT
clone_size: few
d_call: .
v_call: TRBV4-3
j_call: TRBJ1-3

cdr3_aa: CAWSAGGASYEQYF
cdr3_nt: TGTGCCTGGAGTGCTGGGGGAGCGTCCTACGAGCAGTACTTC
clone_size: .
d_call: .
v_call: TRBV30
j_call: TRBJ2-7

cdr3_aa: CASKAGQGQGGTDTQYF
cdr3_nt: TGTGCCAGTAAGGCTGGCCAGGGGCAGGGGGGCACAGATACGCAGTATTTT
clone_size: .
d_call: TRBD1
v_call: TRBV19
j_call: TRBJ2-3

cdr3_aa: CASSPGTPQETQYF
cdr3_nt: TGTGCCAGCTCACCAGGGACACCTCAAGAGACCCAGTACTTC
clone_size: .
d_call: .
v_call: TRBV18
j_call: TRBJ2-5

cdr3_aa: CASSPTQQMAGYTF
cdr3_nt: TGTGCCAGCAGCCCCACGCAGCAGATGGCCGGCTACACCTTC
clone_size: .
d_call: .
v_call: TRBV7-9
j_call: TRBJ1-2

cdr3_aa: CAWSAQGIYGYTF
cdr3_nt: TGTGCCTGGAGTGCACAGGGAATCTATGGCTACACCTTC
clone_size: few
d_call: .
v_call: TRBV30
j_call: TRBJ1-2

cdr3_aa: CASSFGRDGYTF
cdr3_nt: TGTGCCAGCAGTTTCGGCAGGGATGGCTACACCTTC
clone_size: .
d_call: .
v_call: TRBV28
j_call: TRBJ1-2

cdr3_aa: CASSLGLAGGDFIGEQYF
cdr3_nt: TGTGCCAGCAGCTTAGGGCTAGCGGGAGGGGATTTCATTGGCGAGCAGTACTTC
clone_size: once
d_call: TRBD2
v_call: TRBV7-1
j_call: TRBJ2-7

cdr3_aa: CASSPGGNNEQFF
cdr3_nt: TGTGCCAGCTCACCAGGGGGGAACAATGAGCAGTTCTTC
clone_size: .
d_call: .
v_call: TRBV18
j_call: TRBJ2-1

cdr3_aa: CASSFRSNEKLFF
cdr3_nt: TGTGCCAGCAGCTTTCGGTCTAATGAAAAACTGTTTTTT
clone_size: .
d_call: .
v_call: TRBV7-2
j_call: TRBJ1-4

cdr3_aa: CASSVGQGAEKLFF
cdr3_nt: TGTGCCAGCAGCGTGGGACAGGGTGCGGAAAAACTGTTTTTT
clone_size: .
d_call: TRBD1
v_call: TRBV7-8
j_call: TRBJ1-4

cdr3_aa: CASSPGSRNQPQHF
cdr3_nt: TGTGCCAGCAGCCCAGGGTCGCGCAATCAGCCCCAGCATTTT
clone_size: .
d_call: .
v_call: TRBV11-2
j_call: TRBJ1-5

cdr3_aa: CASSLQGMVPDTQYF
cdr3_nt: TGCGCCAGCAGCTTACAGGGTATGGTCCCAGATACGCAGTATTTT
clone_size: .
d_call: .
v_call: TRBV5-1
j_call: TRBJ2-3

cdr3_aa: CASSLAGMGNQPQHF
cdr3_nt: TGTGCCAGCAGCTTAGCGGGGATGGGCAATCAGCCCCAGCATTTT
clone_size: .
d_call: .
v_call: TRBV7-6
j_call: TRBJ1-5

cdr3_aa: CASSFPTNEKLFF
cdr3_nt: TGTGCCAGCAGCTTTCCAACTAATGAAAAACTGTTTTTT
clone_size: .
d_call: .
v_call: TRBV11-1
j_call: TRBJ1-4

cdr3_aa: CASSLEGLNAFF
cdr3_nt: TGTGCCAGCAGTTTAGAGGGGTTAAACGCTTTCTTT
clone_size: once
d_call: .
v_call: TRBV28
j_call: TRBJ1-1

cdr3_aa: CASSLGGTGANVLTF
cdr3_nt: TGTGCCAGCAGCTTAGGGGGGACCGGGGCCAACGTCCTGACTTTC
clone_size: medium-sized
d_call: .
v_call: TRBV11-3
j_call: TRBJ2-6

cdr3_aa: CASSYFALAGVNEQYF
cdr3_nt: TGTGCCAGCAGTTACTTTGCACTAGCGGGAGTTAACGAGCAGTACTTC
clone_size: .
d_call: TRBD2
v_call: TRBV6-5
j_call: TRBJ2-7

cdr3_aa: CASSFAGVNTEAFF
cdr3_nt: TGCGCCAGCAGCTTTGCAGGGGTGAACACTGAAGCTTTCTTT
clone_size: few
d_call: .
v_call: TRBV5-1
j_call: TRBJ1-1

cdr3_aa: CASSQDKEGMNTGELFF
cdr3_nt: TGCGCCAGCAGCCAAGATAAAGAAGGGATGAACACCGGGGAGCTGTTTTTT
clone_size: once
d_call: .
v_call: TRBV4-3
j_call: TRBJ2-2

cdr3_aa: CASSVGGLRGSPLHF
cdr3_nt: TGTGCCAGCAGCGTAGGGGGCCTCAGGGGTTCACCCCTCCACTTT
clone_size: few
d_call: TRBD1
v_call: TRBV7-2
j_call: TRBJ1-6

cdr3_aa: CASTGGDRGSGNTIYF
cdr3_nt: TGTGCCAGCACGGGGGGGGACAGAGGCTCTGGAAACACCATATATTTT
clone_size: .
d_call: TRBD1
v_call: TRBV28
j_call: TRBJ1-3

cdr3_aa: CASKDRVYSNQPQHF
cdr3_nt: TGTGCCAGCAAAGACAGGGTTTATAGCAATCAGCCCCAGCATTTT
clone_size: .
d_call: TRBD1
v_call: TRBV6-1
j_call: TRBJ1-5

cdr3_aa: CASSQGMGAFF
cdr3_nt: TGTGCCAGCAGTCAGGGGATGGGAGCTTTCTTT
clone_size: .
d_call: .
v_call: TRBV6-1
j_call: TRBJ1-1

cdr3_aa: CASSLATGGRSYEQYF
cdr3_nt: TGTGCCAGCAGCTTAGCGACAGGGGGTAGGTCCTACGAGCAGTACTTC
clone_size: medium-sized
d_call: TRBD1
v_call: TRBV7-9
j_call: TRBJ2-7

cdr3_aa: CASGFRRAAQPQHF
cdr3_nt: TGTGCTAGTGGTTTTAGGAGGGCAGCTCAGCCCCAGCATTTT
clone_size: few
d_call: .
v_call: TRBV12-5
j_call: TRBJ1-5

cdr3_aa: CASSLVGTGLYNEQFF
cdr3_nt: TGTGCCAGCAGCTTAGTGGGGACAGGGCTATACAATGAGCAGTTCTTC
clone_size: .
d_call: TRBD1
v_call: TRBV7-2
j_call: TRBJ2-1

cdr3_aa: CASSLQGAGGKNIQYF
cdr3_nt: TGTGCCAGCAGCTTACAGGGGGCTGGTGGCAAAAACATTCAGTACTTC
clone_size: .
d_call: TRBD1
v_call: TRBV11-2
j_call: TRBJ2-4

cdr3_aa: CASSLDPTDNYGYTF
cdr3_nt: TGTGCCAGCTCACTAGATCCCACAGACAACTATGGCTACACCTTC
clone_size: .
d_call: .
v_call: TRBV18
j_call: TRBJ1-2

cdr3_aa: CATRGTAYNEQFF
cdr3_nt: TGTGCCACGAGGGGGACAGCCTACAATGAGCAGTTCTTC
clone_size: few
d_call: TRBD1
v_call: TRBV6-5
j_call: TRBJ2-1